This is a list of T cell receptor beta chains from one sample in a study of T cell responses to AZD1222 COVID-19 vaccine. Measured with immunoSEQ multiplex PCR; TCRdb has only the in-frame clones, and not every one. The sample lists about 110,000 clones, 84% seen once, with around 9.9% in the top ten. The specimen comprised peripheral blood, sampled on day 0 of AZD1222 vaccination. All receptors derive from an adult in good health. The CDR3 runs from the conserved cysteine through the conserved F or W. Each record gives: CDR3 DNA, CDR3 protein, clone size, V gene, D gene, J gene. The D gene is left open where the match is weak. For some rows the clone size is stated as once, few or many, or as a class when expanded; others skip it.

TGTGCCAGCAGCTCGGGGAGGGGAGGGACCCAGTACTTC,CASSSGRGGTQYF,.,TRBV7-2,TRBD2,TRBJ2-5
TGTGCCAGCAGCTTAGGATCCCGGGATACGCAGTATTTT,CASSLGSRDTQYF,.,TRBV7-9,.,TRBJ2-3
TGTGCCAGCAGTCCTCCGCGGGGGGGTGGGCAAGAGACCCAGTACTTC,CASSPPRGGGQETQYF,.,TRBV5-4,TRBD2,TRBJ2-5
TGTGCCAGTACAAGACAGGCTAACACCGGGGAGCTGTTTTTT,CASTRQANTGELFF,once,TRBV19,.,TRBJ2-2
TGTGCCAGCATACTGGGACTTCGGAGAAATGAGCAGTTCTTC,CASILGLRRNEQFF,.,TRBV2,.,TRBJ2-1
TGTGCCAGCAGCTTAGAAGTCGAGGCAGATACGCAGTATTTT,CASSLEVEADTQYF,few,TRBV11-3,.,TRBJ2-3
TGTGCCAGTAGTATCCAGGGACAAGATACGCAGTATTTT,CASSIQGQDTQYF,.,TRBV19,.,TRBJ2-3
TGCAGCGTTGGGGTACAGGGGGCGGCAACTGAAGCTTTCTTT,CSVGVQGAATEAFF,.,TRBV29-1,TRBD1,TRBJ1-1
TGTGCCAGCAGCGCCGGACTAGCGGGGCGCTACAATGAGCAGTTCTTC,CASSAGLAGRYNEQFF,few,TRBV7-2,TRBD2,TRBJ2-1
TGTGCCAGCAGCCTCGTGGGGGGCGGTGAAGCTTTCTTT,CASSLVGGGEAFF,.,TRBV12-3/TRBV12-4,.,TRBJ1-1
TGTGCCAGCAGCTCCTGGGCAGGGGGAAAGACCCAGTACTTC,CASSSWAGGKTQYF,.,TRBV13,TRBD1,TRBJ2-5
TGTGCCAGCAGCTTCCCTAGCGGGAGGGACAATGAGCAGTTCTTC,CASSFPSGRDNEQFF,many,TRBV9,TRBD2,TRBJ2-1
TGTGCCTGGAGTGTAGGGCTAAGGGACGAGCAGTACTTC,CAWSVGLRDEQYF,.,TRBV30,.,TRBJ2-7
TGTGCCAGCAGCTTACTCCGGGGGGCTGGCTATGGCTACACCTTC,CASSLLRGAGYGYTF,once,TRBV11-2,.,TRBJ1-2
TGTGCCAGCAGTGACTCGTTCGGTTCAGGGTCACCCCTCCACTTT,CASSDSFGSGSPLHF,.,TRBV6-4,.,TRBJ1-6
TGTGCCAGCAGTTTGGGCACGGGAAACACCATATATTTT,CASSLGTGNTIYF,.,TRBV7-3,.,TRBJ1-3
TGTGCCAGTAGTATAGATCGTCCCGCTTATGGCTACACCTTC,CASSIDRPAYGYTF,.,TRBV19,.,TRBJ1-2
TGTGCCAGCAGTTTAGGGGGGATTGGTGGCTACACCTTC,CASSLGGIGGYTF,.,TRBV12-3/TRBV12-4,.,TRBJ1-2
TGTGCCAGCACCCAAAGGCCGGCAACTAATGAAAAACTGTTTTTT,CASTQRPATNEKLFF,.,TRBV28,.,TRBJ1-4
TGTGCCAGCAGCTTGCGGACTAGCGTATACAATGAGCAGTTCTTC,CASSLRTSVYNEQFF,few,TRBV13,TRBD2,TRBJ2-1
TGTGCCAGCAGCTTAGGGACTAGCCGAAGCCAAGAGACCCAGTACTTC,CASSLGTSRSQETQYF,.,TRBV11-1,TRBD2,TRBJ2-5
TGTGCCAGCAGAACCTACATGAACACTGAAGCTTTCTTT,CASRTYMNTEAFF,few,TRBV28,.,TRBJ1-1